These 8 T cell receptor beta chains share one sample of origin, sequenced in a study of T cells in Graves' hyperthyroidism and ophthalmopathy. Regions amplified from RNA transcripts were the TCR beta CDR3 regions. Using the HTBI primer set, a first-round RT-PCR was run on the TCR CDR3. TCRdb reprocessed the multiplex PCR reads with MiXCR, giving one entry per CDR3 protein. Altogether approximately 590,000 distinct CDR3 sequences are present, around 14% being singletons, with the ten largest covering approximately 7%. Source material: blood. The receptors stem from a woman younger than 45 with Graves' hyperthyroidism.

This clonotype has a single count. One base away lies a much larger clone, so this may be a sequencing read error. The chain joins TRBV28 to TRBJ1-5; a possible D gene is TRBD1 (6 bases). The CDR3 contains 16 residues. Trimming removed 5 bases at V and 2 bases at J, with 16 bases between. Germline CDR1 MDHEN, CDR2 SYDVKM. The CDR3 DNA follows: TGTGCCAGCAGTCCCGGGGCAGGGGACGGCAATCAGCCCCAGCATTTT. This encodes CASSPGAGDGNQPQHF.

The gene calls are TRBV20-1 and TRBJ2-7; 10 bases are a match to TRBD1. The CDR3 contains 15 residues. J was trimmed by 4 bases and V by 6 bases; bases with no gene match: 12. Germline-derived CDR1 and CDR2 are DFQATT and SNEGSKA (reference sequence). The DNA of the CDR3 is TGCAGTGCGTACATGATGGACAGGGGGATTTACGAGCAGTACTTC. Its translation is CSAYMMDRGIYEQYF.

This clonotype came up a few times. The CDR3 loop reads CSVEDLVVGGQTQYF. Here the CDR3 DNA reads TGCAGCGTTGAAGATCTAGTAGTAGGGGGCCAGACCCAGTACTTC. The chain uses TRBV29-1 and TRBJ2-5; 7 bases are a match to TRBD1. Germline CDR1 reads SQVTM; CDR2 reads ANQGSEA. This CDR3 is 15 amino acids long. Losses at the gene ends were 0 bases for V and 6 bases for J; bases not matched to a gene: 10.

J is TRBJ1-1 and V is TRBV5-8; the D is unclear. The V end lost 0 bases, the J end lost 0 bases, and 12 bases lay between the germline ends. Germline lookup yields CDR1 SGHTS and CDR2 YDEGEE. The CDR3 consists of 16 residues. DNA for the CDR3: TGTGCCAGCAGCTTGGGTCCAGGACCCTTGAACACTGAAGCTTTCTTT. This gives the protein CASSLGPGPLNTEAFF.

In this sample, this clonotype turned up a few times. The chain couples TRBV28 to TRBJ1-1; TRBD1 matches 7 bases. CDR1 and CDR2 (germline): MDHEN, SYDVKM. With 5 bases clipped from V and 3 bases from J, the junction kept 6 bases outside the gene matches. The CDR3 has 14 residues. CDR3 coding DNA: TGTGCCAGCAGTCGATTCGACAGGGACACTGAAGCTTTCTTT. Residues: CASSRFDRDTEAFF.

This clonotype was counted a few times. The rearrangement joins TRBV6-6 to TRBJ2-7, with TRBD2 matching 8 bases. This CDR3 region has 18 residues. Unmatched junction bases numbered 13, after V lost 0 bases and J lost 3 bases. Germline-derived CDR1 and CDR2 are MNHNY and SVGAGI (reference sequence). CDR3 sequence reads: CASSYSEPGLAGVYEQYF. DNA of the CDR3: TGTGCCAGCAGTTACTCGGAACCCGGGCTAGCGGGTGTCTACGAGCAGTACTTC.

This clonotype was seen many times. CDR3 bases: TGTGCCAGCAGCCCACCGAGCGGAAGCACAGATACGCAGTATTTT. Its translation is CASSPPSGSTDTQYF. The rearrangement uses TRBV7-9 and TRBJ2-3; tentative D call: TRBD2 (5 bases). The ends were cut back, 5 bases at V and 0 bases at J, with 12 bases in the middle. Germline assignment: CDR1 SEHNR and CDR2 FQNEAQ (reference sequence). The CDR3 extends over 15 amino acids.

This clonotype was counted many times. This rearrangement joins TRBV2 to TRBJ2-7; 8 positions match TRBD1. CDR3 length equals 17 residues. Germline CDR1 and CDR2: SNHLY and FYNNEI. The V and J ends lost 1 base and 3 bases, in that order; junction bases with no gene match: 11. This chain's CDR3 is CASSEGGTGPTYYEQYF. The CDR3 nucleotides read TGTGCCAGCAGTGAAGGGGGGACAGGTCCCACCTACTACGAGCAGTACTTC. The variable domain in full, completed from reference TRBV2 and TRBJ2-7, reads EPEVTQTPSHQVTQMGQEVILRCVPISNHLYFYWYRQILGQKVEFLVSFYNNEISEKSEIFDDQFSVERPDGSNFTLKIRSTKLEDSAMYFCASSEGGTGPTYYEQYFGPGTRLTVT.